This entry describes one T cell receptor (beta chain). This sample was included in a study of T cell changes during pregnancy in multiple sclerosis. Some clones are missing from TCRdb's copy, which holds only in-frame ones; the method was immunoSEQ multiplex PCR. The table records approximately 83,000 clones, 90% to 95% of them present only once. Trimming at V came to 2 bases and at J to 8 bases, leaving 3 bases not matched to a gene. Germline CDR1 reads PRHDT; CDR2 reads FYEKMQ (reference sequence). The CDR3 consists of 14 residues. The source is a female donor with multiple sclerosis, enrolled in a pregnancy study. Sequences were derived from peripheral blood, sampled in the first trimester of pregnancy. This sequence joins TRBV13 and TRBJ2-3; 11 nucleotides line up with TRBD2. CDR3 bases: TGTGCCAGCAGCTTAAGCCTAGCGGGGGGTACGCAGTATTTT. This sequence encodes CASSLSLAGGTQYF. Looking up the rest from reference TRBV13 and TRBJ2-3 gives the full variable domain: AAGVIQSPRHLIKEKRETATLKCYPIPRHDTVYWYQQGPGQDPQFLISFYEKMQSDKGSIPDRFSAQQFSDYHSELNMSSLELGDSALYFCASSLSLAGGTQYFGPGTRLTVL.